This entry lists 8 T cell receptor beta chains sequenced from one sample in a study of vaccination effects on CD4 cells after COVID-19. Assay used: immunoSEQ multiplex PCR; TCRdb lists only in-frame clones, some missing. The sample shows roughly 41,000 clones, over 60% of them seen only once. Before any sequencing was done, the ViraFEST assay used viral peptide pools to expand antigen-specific CD4+ T cells. Isolation of CD4+ T cells took place after 10 days of culture. Two doses of BNT162b2 or mRNA-1273 vaccine were administered to participants. No antigen has been assigned to these receptors. Sample: CD4+ T cells from PBMCs cultured with HCoV-OC43 spike peptides, taken after COVID-19 vaccination. Subset in this sample: HCoV-OC43 spike overlapping peptide pool stimulation. The origin of the receptors is a human donor who received a COVID-19 vaccine.

The chain combines TRBV10-3 with TRBJ2-3; D ambiguous. Germline values: CDR1 ENHRY, CDR2 SYGVKD. The V and J ends lost 4 bases and 0 bases respectively, with 11 bases between them. The length of the CDR3 is 15 residues. The CDR3 DNA is TGTGCCATCAGTGTGGTAGCAGCTAGCACAGATACGCAGTATTTT. Amino acids: CAISVVAASTDTQYF.

This clone was found a few times. The chain combines TRBV2 with TRBJ1-6; D is possibly TRBD1 (5 bases). CDR1 and CDR2 (germline): SNHLY, FYNNEI. Trimming removed 7 bases from V and 9 bases from J, with 16 bases in between. The CDR3 sequence is 14 residues long. CDR3 loop: CASKPGLGGSPLHF. CDR3 DNA: TGTGCCAGCAAGCCGGGACTTGGTGGTTCACCCCTCCACTTT.

The gene calls are TRBV10-1 and TRBJ2-5; tentatively, D is TRBD2 (5 bases). CDR1 is WNHNN, CDR2 SYGVQD, per germline (reference sequence). The CDR3 extends over 15 amino acids. Trimming took off 0 bases at V and 1 base at J, with 9 bases between the two ends. The CDR3, as DNA: TGCGCCAGCAGTGAGTCGAGGGTGTCCCAAGAGACCCAGTACTTC. Translation: CASSESRVSQETQYF.

This clone was observed once. The rearrangement joins TRBV5-6 to TRBJ2-3; no definite D call. The CDR3 totals 14 residues. With 2 bases removed from V and 3 bases from J, the gap between germline ends came to 10 bases. The germline V gene has CDR1 SGHDT and CDR2 YYEEEE. In nucleotides, the CDR3 is TGTGCCAGCAGCTTCGGTGGGGTAACAGATACGCAGTATTTT. Its protein product is CASSFGGVTDTQYF. The full variable domain, in which reference TRBV5-6 and TRBJ2-3 provide the parts outside the CDR3, is DAGVTQSPTHLIKTRGQQVTLRCSPKSGHDTVSWYQQALGQGPQFIFQYYEEEERQRGNFPDRFSGHQFPNYSSELNVNALLLGDSALYLCASSFGGVTDTQYFGPGTRLTVL.

A single count supports this clone. The V call is TRBV19, the J call TRBJ1-1; D not certain. Per the germline V gene, CDR1 is LNHDA and CDR2 is SQIVND (reference sequence). The CDR3 has 14 residues. Deletions cut 2 bases from V and 0 bases from J, with 7 bases between. CDR3 DNA: TGTGCCAGTAGTATAAACAGCATGAACACTGAAGCTTTCTTT. Amino acid sequence: CASSINSMNTEAFF.

This clone was picked up one time. The rearrangement links TRBV11-2 to TRBJ1-2, with a possible D match to TRBD1 (5 bases). The germline V gene has CDR1 SGHAT and CDR2 FQNNGV. The CDR3 has 14 amino acids. V shed 4 bases and J shed 5 bases, with 14 bases lying between them. CDR3 sequence (DNA): TGTGCCAGCAGCTGGGAGGGGTTGGAATATGGCTACACCTTC. Protein: CASSWEGLEYGYTF. Full variable domain (missing parts from reference TRBV11-2 and TRBJ1-2): EAGVAQSPRYKIIEKRQSVAFWCNPISGHATLYWYQQILGQGPKLLIQFQNNGVVDDSQLPKDRFSAERLKGVDSTLKIQPAKLEDSAVYLCASSWEGLEYGYTFGSGTRLTVV.

This chain joins TRBV2 and TRBJ1-3; D is unclear. Trimming stripped 3 bases from V and 4 bases from J, with 19 bases between. The CDR3 is 17 amino acids. The V gene's germline CDR1 is SNHLY and CDR2 FYNNEI. The CDR3 DNA reads as TGTGCCAGCAGTGATGCGGCTGCCCTTCTGTCAGGAAACACCATATATTTT. It specifies CASSDAAALLSGNTIYF.

This clone was detected only once. The chain links TRBV6-5 to TRBJ2-7, with D perhaps given as TRBD1 or TRBD2 (7 bases each). The germline V gene has CDR1 MNHEY and CDR2 SVGAGI. V was cut by 0 bases and J by 5 bases, with 11 bases left in between. The CDR3 length is 14 residues. CDR3 DNA: TGTGCCAGCAGTTACTCGGGAGGGGGCAACGAGCAGTACTTC. This codes for CASSYSGGGNEQYF.